The present T cell receptor beta chain was sequenced within a study of blood T cells in healthy people across ages (dated by TCRdb to the mid-2010s). In the study overall: In model experiments, template switching captured roughly one uniquely barcoded TCR beta cDNA molecule for every two T cells. The study measured age-related changes in TCR beta repertoire diversity using deep sequencing normalized with unique cDNA molecular identifiers. The donors were divided into four age groups: young (average approximately 17 years), middle-aged (approximately 41), aged (approximately 62) and long-lived (82). Two additional independent replicas of 1 million unique cDNA reads from the same blood draw were analyzed for two donors (one aged 18 to 30 and one aged 80 or older). To avoid experimental bias, donors of different ages were randomly spread across the sequencing lanes.

Counted from cysteine to phenylalanine, this CDR3 has 15 amino acids. Only the CDR3 region is kept as DNA, spanning 45 bases read in frame from base 1. CDR1 and CDR2, looked up from the germline V gene, are LGHNA and YNFKEQ. V is trimmed back by 0 bases and J by 6 bases, and the junction contains 4 bases that no gene match accounts for. Library generation was performed with 5' RACE. The instrument given in TCRdb is Illumina HiSeq 2500. A second about 7 to 12 cycle PCR used a sample-barcoded 5' primer and a J-beta primer mix. A template-switch 5' adaptor carrying 12 random nucleotides introduced a unique molecular identifier onto each TCR beta cDNA molecule. At least 2.5 million CDR3-containing paired-end reads were obtained from each sample. First-strand cDNA was synthesized from all RNA with the Mint cDNA synthesis kit, primed by a TRBC-specific oligonucleotide. Following uracil-DNA glycosylase treatment, a first 18-cycle PCR with universal primers M1SS and BC2_uni_R was performed on all cDNA. On the study's bioinformatics: For normalization, 1 million high-quality reads, each with a distinct molecular identifier, were randomly selected from each sample. Reads with shared molecular identifiers were discarded instead of being binned into consensus sequences. CDR3 identification, clonotype clustering and error correction used MiTCR with a Q25 quality threshold and the strictest error-elimination algorithm. A nonparametric unseen species model with Euler transformation was used to estimate lower-bound total TCR beta diversity. Using fastp trimming at Q25 and MiXCR clonotype assembly, TCRdb reanalyzed the public sequencing data and kept in-frame beta chains. Identical CDR3 protein sequences are pooled into one entry, listed with their most common genes and DNA. In this record, the V and J calls reflect TCRdb's handling and not the investigators' own analysis. The table for this sample lists about 1 million distinct CDR3 sequences; roughly 45% of them were counted only once. The leading ten clones occupy approximately 20% of the sample.

The roughly 39 donors, aged about 6 to 100 years, were systemically healthy Caucasian individuals from Russia. Each donor gave about 9.8 milliliters of peripheral blood, drawn into EDTA-treated Vacutainer tubes. Ficoll-Paque density-gradient centrifugation was used to isolate PBMCs, with at least 6.5 million per sample. Total RNA was extracted from PBMCs with Trizol reagent, with at least 6 micrograms obtained per sample. Naive CD45RAhigh/CD27high T cell percentages were measured by flow cytometry on a PBMC aliquot from every donor. For this clonotype: Its target antigen remains unknown. No base quality values were provided; no much bigger clone lies one nucleotide off.

What the authors observed across the whole study: Estimates of total diversity based on one million sequenced T cells were regarded as lower bounds and as underestimates. Conclusive comparison of naive and antigen-experienced compartments was prevented by the profiling of bulk unsorted PBMCs. The percentage of naive T cells measured by flow cytometry correlated strongly with observed TCR beta diversity. The long-lived group showed more naive CD4+ T cells, fewer expanded clones and increased TCR diversity than the aged group, suggesting age selection. Because the CMV infection status of the donors was unknown, age-related changes in expanded clonotypes may potentially have been confounded. As age increased, observed TCR beta diversity per million T cells dropped in a roughly linear way, and a significant reduction was already evident by age 40.

The receptor was derived from a woman aged 60-75 years in good health. The V and J segments used are TRBV4-2 and TRBJ2-3, with 9 junctional bases fitting TRBD2. The sample consisted of blood. CDR3 sequence: CASSQDGGRADTQYF. Here is the DNA: TGTGCCAGCAGCCAAGACGGCGGGAGGGCCGATACGCAGTATTTT.